The 18 T cell receptor beta chains reported below all come from one sample, sequenced in a study of OX40 agonist ivuxolimab in advanced cancers. The method was immunoSEQ multiplex PCR; TCRdb's version includes in-frame clones alone and lacks a portion of them. The table shows 55,000 to 75,000 clones, with around 90% occurring only once. The material sequenced was CD4+ or CD8+ T cells sorted from blood, taken in a trial of the OX40 agonist ivuxolimab. All receptors derive from an adult with an advanced solid tumor such as melanoma, head and neck, liver or kidney cancer.

This chain joins TRBV18 and TRBJ1-1; D unclear. CDR3 length: 15 residues. V was pared by 2 bases and J by 0 bases, with 10 bases between. Germline CDR1 is KGHSH and CDR2 is LQKENI. CDR3 DNA sequence: TGTGCCAGCTCACCAGGGAAGCGCATGAACACTGAAGCTTTCTTT. Translation gives CASSPGKRMNTEAFF.

The chain has TRBV10-1 and TRBJ2-2, with D tentatively TRBD1 (6 bases). The CDR3 runs 16 residues. Germline V gene data show CDR1 as WNHNN and CDR2 as SYGVQD (reference sequence). Trimming stripped 2 bases from V and 2 bases from J, with 12 bases between. CDR3 sequence reads: CASSESGGYNTGELFF. The CDR3 DNA reads as TGCGCCAGCAGTGAGAGTGGGGGCTACAACACCGGGGAGCTGTTTTTT.

The chain employs TRBV29-1 and TRBJ2-1; D remains unclear. CDR1 SQVTM and CDR2 ANQGSEA come from the germline V gene. The CDR3 runs to 17 residues. V shed 0 bases and J shed 0 bases, with 15 bases lying between them. The CDR3 here is CSVEDQIGPFSYNEQFF. The CDR3, as DNA: TGCAGCGTTGAAGATCAAATAGGACCATTCTCCTACAATGAGCAGTTCTTC.

The chain uses TRBV18 and TRBJ2-1, with 9 bases aligning to TRBD1. V lost 2 bases to trimming and J lost 9 bases; unmatched junction nucleotides: 11. This CDR3 region has 16 residues. From germline, CDR1 is KGHSH and CDR2 LQKENI. CDR3 in amino acids: CASSPGTGIGEGEQFF. The CDR3 DNA sequence: TGTGCCAGCTCACCAGGGACAGGGATAGGGGAAGGTGAGCAGTTCTTC.

The V and J genes are TRBV2 and TRBJ2-3; no firm D call. This CDR3 has 15 residues. The V end was cut by 5 bases, the J end by 0 bases, with 12 bases between. Germline V gives CDR1 SNHLY, CDR2 FYNNEI. The CDR3 coding sequence is TGTGCCAGCAGTTTGGAAAAGGGAAGCACAGATACGCAGTATTTT. This sequence encodes CASSLEKGSTDTQYF.

The rearrangement links TRBV27 to TRBJ2-5; 8 bases fit TRBD1. With V trimmed by 8 bases and J by 4 bases, 3 bases remained unmatched. The CDR3 loop spans 12 amino acids. Per the germline V gene, CDR1 is MNHEY and CDR2 is SMNVEV (reference sequence). The CDR3 is CASGQGGETQYF. The CDR3 nucleotides read TGTGCCAGCGGACAGGGAGGAGAGACCCAGTACTTC.

The gene calls are TRBV18 and TRBJ1-4, with D possibly being TRBD1 (6 bases). The V end was cut by 6 bases, the J end by 8 bases, with 13 bases between. Germline-derived CDR1 and CDR2 are KGHSH and LQKENI. CDR3 length: 13 residues. CDR3 DNA sequence: TGTGCCAGCTCGGCCGGACAGAGGGAAAAACTGTTTTTT. Residues: CASSAGQREKLFF.

The chain links TRBV5-1 to TRBJ2-3; 7 nucleotides agree with TRBD1. This CDR3 is 14 amino acids long. V lost 4 bases to trimming and J lost 0 bases; unmatched junction nucleotides: 2. Germline values: CDR1 SGHRS, CDR2 YFSETQ. The CDR3 DNA sequence: TGCGCCAGCAGCGTGGGACAGAGCACAGATACGCAGTATTTT. It specifies CASSVGQSTDTQYF.

V and J are TRBV10-3 and TRBJ1-2, with 7 bases identical to TRBD1. The CDR3 extends over 14 amino acids. V lost 8 bases, J lost 7 bases, and 13 bases stayed unmatched. Germline V CDR1 and CDR2: ENHRY, SYGVKD. CDR3 DNA: TGTGCCATCGATGACAGGGAAAGTGGGGGTGGCTACACCTTC. Translation: CAIDDRESGGGYTF.

The gene calls are TRBV6-5 and TRBJ2-7, with 8 bases identical to TRBD2. Per germline, CDR1 MNHEY and CDR2 SVGAGI. This CDR3 contains 15 residues. V shed 6 bases, J shed 3 bases, and the junction held 10 bases outside the gene matches. The CDR3 bases are TGTGCCAGCAGCCCCGGACTAGCATTCCTCTACGAGCAGTACTTC. Translation gives CASSPGLAFLYEQYF.

This clone has only a few counts. J is TRBJ1-5 and V is TRBV27, with TRBD1 matching over 7 bases. Germline values: CDR1 MNHEY, CDR2 SMNVEV (reference sequence). Trimming took 5 bases from V and 3 from J; bases not matched to a gene: 7. The CDR3 runs to 15 residues. The CDR3 DNA reads as TGTGCCAGCAGTGCCAGGACAGGCCTCAATCAGCCCCAGCATTTT. Its translation: CASSARTGLNQPQHF.

This chain links TRBV18 with TRBJ1-6; D gene unclear. The V and J ends lost 6 bases and 3 bases respectively, with 15 bases between them. CDR1 and CDR2 from the germline V gene are KGHSH and LQKENI. The CDR3 length is 16 residues. The CDR3 DNA sequence: TGTGCCAGCTCGCTCTACCGGGAGGTCTATAATTCACCCCTCCACTTT. This encodes CASSLYREVYNSPLHF.

The chain couples TRBV19 to TRBJ2-7; D not certain. The CDR3 extends over 14 amino acids. V lost 0 bases and J 1 base, leaving 7 bases between the germline ends. Germline CDR1 is LNHDA and CDR2 is SQIVND (reference sequence). The CDR3 sequence: CASSIDSASYEQYF. DNA for the CDR3: TGTGCCAGTAGTATAGACAGCGCTTCCTACGAGCAGTACTTC.

This rearrangement joins TRBV19 to TRBJ2-7, with D unresolved. The ends were cut back, 0 bases at V and 0 bases at J, with 6 bases in the middle. Germline CDR1 and CDR2: LNHDA and SQIVND (reference sequence). The CDR3 is 14 amino acids. The CDR3 region has the DNA TGTGCCAGTAGTATAGAAAGTGGCTCCTACGAGCAGTACTTC. Protein sequence: CASSIESGSYEQYF.

J is TRBJ1-5 and V is TRBV19; maybe TRBD1 (5 bases). The CDR3 extends over 14 amino acids. The germline gives CDR1 LNHDA, CDR2 SQIVND (reference sequence). Trimming removed 5 bases at V and 7 bases at J, with 15 bases between. The CDR3 loop is CASSVRVRGQPQHF. The CDR3 nucleotides are TGTGCCAGTAGTGTCAGGGTACGAGGGCAGCCCCAGCATTTT.

V is TRBV19 and J is TRBJ2-5, with 11 positions matching TRBD2. Per germline, CDR1 LNHDA and CDR2 SQIVND (reference sequence). With 6 bases clipped from V and 1 base from J, the junction kept 10 bases outside the gene matches. This CDR3 is 17 amino acids long. The CDR3 region has the DNA TGTGCCAGTAGCCAGACTCGGGGACTAGCGGTCCAAGAGACCCAGTACTTC. Protein: CASSQTRGLAVQETQYF.

This clone occurred once. CDR3 amino acids: CASSWTSGRAQETQYF. CDR3 DNA: TGTGCCAGCAGCTGGACTAGCGGGAGGGCCCAAGAGACCCAGTACTTC. The chain joins TRBV5-6 to TRBJ2-5; 15 bases are shared with TRBD2. The CDR3 consists of 16 residues. V lost 3 bases, J lost 1 base, and 1 base stayed unmatched. Germline V gives CDR1 SGHDT, CDR2 YYEEEE.

The CDR3 bases are TGTGCCAGCAGCCAGGCAGGGGTGGGAAACACTGAAGCTTTCTTT. Translating gives CASSQAGVGNTEAFF. The chain recombines TRBV7-2 with TRBJ1-1; possible D gene TRBD1, 6 bases. In germline, CDR1 is SGHTA, CDR2 FQGNSA. The CDR3 consists of 15 residues. With 5 bases removed from V and 2 bases from J, the gap between germline ends came to 15 bases.